The TCR beta chain under discussion was sequenced for a study of shared clonotypes between healthy human individuals. Overall study: Used for every donor were three CD4 naive, three CD4 memory, two CD8 naive and one CD8 memory plate.

Naive CD8 cells lacked CD45RO, underwent positive selection for CCR7 and left out terminally differentiated effector memory CD45RA+ cells. Donation came from healthy HIV-negative adults that had no recent acute infections or vaccinations. Study-level findings and limits: Clonotype sharing among the donors was expected to vary with sequencing depth.

Generated by immunoSEQ multiplex PCR, the TCRdb table keeps only in-frame clones and is missing some. The table includes 550,000 to 750,000 clones, nearly 97% detected once. This clone was seen only a few times. Its antigen is as yet unknown. Material for sequencing was naive CD8+ T cells sorted from blood. The TCR sequence derives from a woman in her 30s in good health.

The CDR3 here is CASSFGARAYEQYF. The CDR3, as DNA: TGTGCCAGCAGTTTTGGTGCCAGAGCCTACGAGCAGTACTTC. The rearrangement links TRBV27 to TRBJ2-7, with unresolved D. There are 14 residues in the CDR3. Trimming stripped 3 bases from V and 2 bases from J, with 11 bases between. CDR1 is MNHEY, CDR2 SMNVEV, per germline (reference sequence).